One and the same sample provided the 10 T cell receptor beta chains below, sequenced in a study of blood T cell repertoires in COVID-19. The method was immunoSEQ multiplex PCR; TCRdb's version includes in-frame clones alone and lacks a portion of them. Of fewer than 100,000 clones listed, 70% to 80% are singletons. The sequencing sample was made of peripheral blood. The receptor set was obtained from a man in his 70s with acute or convalescent COVID-19.

The CDR3 loop reads CATRGSNQPQHF. The CDR3 bases are TGTGCCACCCGAGGGAGCAATCAGCCCCAGCATTTT. The chain combines TRBV15 with TRBJ1-5; no definite D call. Trimming removed 8 bases at V and 1 base at J, with 6 bases between. CDR3 length: 12 residues. CDR1 is LNHNV and CDR2 is YYDKDF in the germline V gene (reference sequence).

This clone appeared a single time. The chain carries TRBV28 and TRBJ1-3; 9 nucleotides match TRBD1. Germline V gene lookup returns CDR1 MDHEN and CDR2 SYDVKM. The length of the CDR3 is 16 residues. V lost 6 bases and J lost 1; bases outside the gene matches: 7. The CDR3 DNA reads as TGTGCCAGCAGCCCCGGACAGGGGAATTCTGGAAACACCATATATTTT. It is translated as CASSPGQGNSGNTIYF.

The chain recombines TRBV18 with TRBJ1-1, with TRBD1 matching 7 bases. The junction had 11 bases not matched to a gene; V was cut back by 3 bases and J by 1 base. CDR1 KGHSH and CDR2 LQKENI come from the germline V gene. This CDR3 is 17 amino acids long. CDR3 residues: CASSPVTIQGRNTEAFF. The DNA for the CDR3 is TGTGCCAGCTCACCCGTTACTATACAGGGGAGGAACACTGAAGCTTTCTTT.

The chain has TRBV9 and TRBJ1-2; D unclear. The CDR3 is made up of 13 amino acids. Germline CDR1 SGDLS, CDR2 YYNGEE. V lost 0 bases and J lost 5, with 8 bases in between. For the CDR3, the DNA is TGTGCCAGCAGCGTAGCAACGGTTTATGGCTACACCTTC. It encodes CASSVATVYGYTF.

The chain combines TRBV5-4 with TRBJ2-1, with 9 positions matching TRBD1. Losses at the gene ends were 6 bases for V and 5 bases for J; bases not matched to a gene: 6. The CDR3 contains 14 residues. The V gene's germline CDR1 is SGHNT and CDR2 YYREEE (reference sequence). CDR3 loop: CASIRDREDNEQFF. Here the CDR3 DNA reads TGTGCCAGCATTAGGGACAGGGAGGACAATGAGCAGTTCTTC. Together with reference TRBV5-4 and TRBJ2-1, the CDR3 gives the full variable domain: ETGVTQSPTHLIKTRGQQVTLRCSSQSGHNTVSWYQQALGQGPQFIFQYYREEENGRGNFPPRFSGLQFPNYSSELNVNALELDDSALYLCASIRDREDNEQFFGPGTRLTVL.

This sequence joins TRBV20-1 and TRBJ1-2; the D gene is possibly TRBD1 (5 bases). From germline, CDR1 is DFQATT and CDR2 SNEGSKA (reference sequence). Trimming stripped 6 bases from V and 3 bases from J, with 8 bases between. This CDR3 has 11 amino acids. CDR3 DNA: TGCAGTGCCGGGGACTACTATGGCTACACCTTC. Translated, it gives CSAGDYYGYTF.

The chain uses TRBV11-3 and TRBJ2-3; D possibly corresponds to TRBD2 (7 bases). This CDR3 contains 14 residues. With 4 bases removed from V and 4 bases from J, the gap between germline ends came to 12 bases. Germline CDR1 and CDR2: SGHNT and YENEEA. The CDR3, as DNA: TGTGCCAGCAGCTGGGGGGGGGCCGCAGATACGCAGTATTTT. Protein product: CASSWGGAADTQYF.

CDR3 sequence: CASSAQWTVKDTQYF. The DNA for the CDR3 is TGTGCCAGTAGTGCCCAATGGACTGTGAAAGATACGCAGTATTTT. J is TRBJ2-3 and V is TRBV19; maybe TRBD2 (5 bases). This CDR3 region has 15 residues. Germline CDR1 LNHDA, CDR2 SQIVND (reference sequence). Between the trimmed V and J ends, which lost 5 bases and 5 bases, there was a span of 17 bases.

This sequence joins TRBV5-1 and TRBJ2-5; 9 bases line up with TRBD1. The CDR3 is made up of 16 amino acids. Germline-derived CDR1 and CDR2 are SGHRS and YFSETQ. The V gene end was trimmed by 7 bases and the J gene end by 4 bases; junction bases not matched to a gene: 14. The CDR3 DNA follows: TGCGCCAGCTGGCCCTCGGGACAGGGAGGCACAGAGACCCAGTACTTC. Protein product: CASWPSGQGGTETQYF.

The J gene is TRBJ2-1, the V gene TRBV9, with TRBD2 matching over 10 bases. Germline assignment: CDR1 SGDLS and CDR2 YYNGEE. The CDR3 has 16 residues. V lost 0 bases to trimming and J lost 6 bases; unmatched junction nucleotides: 6. The CDR3 is CASSVVRLAGVNEQFF. For the CDR3, the DNA is TGTGCCAGCAGCGTAGTAAGGCTAGCGGGAGTCAATGAGCAGTTCTTC.